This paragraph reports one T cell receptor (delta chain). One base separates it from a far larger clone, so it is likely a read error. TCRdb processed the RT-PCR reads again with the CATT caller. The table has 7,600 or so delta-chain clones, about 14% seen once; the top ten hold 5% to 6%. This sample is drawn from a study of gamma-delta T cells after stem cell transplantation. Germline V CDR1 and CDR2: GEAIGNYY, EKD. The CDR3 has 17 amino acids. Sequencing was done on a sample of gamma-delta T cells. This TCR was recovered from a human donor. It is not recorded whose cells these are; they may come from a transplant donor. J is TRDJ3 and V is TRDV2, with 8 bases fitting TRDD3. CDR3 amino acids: CACDTGGGSLGTRQVFF. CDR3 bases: TGTGCCTGTGACACCGGTGGGGGATCCTTGGGCACCCGACAGGTGTTTTTC.